This T cell receptor (beta chain) was recorded in a study of blood T cell repertoires in COVID-19. The overall study: The origin of the acute and convalescent COVID-19 samples was the United States, Italy and Spain.

Germline lookup yields CDR1 SGHNT and CDR2 YENEEA. V was trimmed by 5 bases and J by 5 bases, leaving 10 bases between them. The CDR3 has 14 residues. The table came from immunoSEQ multiplex PCR; TCRdb's copy has only in-frame clones and leaves some out. The sample includes about 73,000 clones, over 85% of them seen just once. This receptor was obtained from a woman older than 75 with active or convalescent COVID-19. V usage is TRBV11-3 and J usage is TRBJ1-6; D not resolved. Sequencing was performed on peripheral blood. The CDR3 DNA reads TGTGCCAGCAGCCTCGCGGGGAATAATTCACCCCTCCACTTT. Its translation is CASSLAGNNSPLHF.